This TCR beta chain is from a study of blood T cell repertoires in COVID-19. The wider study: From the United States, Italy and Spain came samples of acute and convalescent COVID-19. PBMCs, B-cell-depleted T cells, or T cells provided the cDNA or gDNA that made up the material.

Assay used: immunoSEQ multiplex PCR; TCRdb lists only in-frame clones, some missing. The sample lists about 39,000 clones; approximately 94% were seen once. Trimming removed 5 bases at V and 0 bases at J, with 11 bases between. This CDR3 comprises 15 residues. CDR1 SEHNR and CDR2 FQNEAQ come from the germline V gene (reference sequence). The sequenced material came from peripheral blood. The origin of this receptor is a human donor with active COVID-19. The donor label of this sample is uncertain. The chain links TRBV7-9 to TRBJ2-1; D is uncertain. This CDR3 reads CASSPKRSSYNEQFF. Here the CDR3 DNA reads TGTGCCAGCAGCCCGAAAAGGAGCTCCTACAATGAGCAGTTCTTC.